This T cell receptor (beta chain) appears in the sequencing data of a study of regulatory T cells in long-lasting Graves disease. Study-level results: The number of shared public clonotypes was higher in persistent patients (under 3,000) than new patients (966). With persistent disease, TRBV28, TRBJ1-2 and TRBJ2-5 were the favored segments. Since the sample size was small, accuracy may have been reduced.

CDR3-region Arm-PCR and iRepertoire HTBI primers produced the TCR beta libraries. One entry per CDR3 protein results from TCRdb running MiXCR on the multiplex PCR reads. The sample consists of approximately 490,000 distinct CDR3 sequences, about 16% of them appearing once. Time point denoted: newly diagnosed GD, antithyroid drugs for less than 3 months. The TCR library used RNA extracted from PBMCs. Patients of an endocrinology department in Xi'an, China, were included. This clonotype was observed at least ten times. Its matching antigen is unknown. V lost 5 bases and J 4 bases, leaving 14 bases between the germline ends. CDR1 is SGHAT and CDR2 is FQNNGV in the germline V gene. The CDR3 totals 14 residues. The same sample was also studied in work on T cells in Graves' hyperthyroidism and ophthalmopathy.

The origin of this receptor is a man aged 35 to 55 with Graves disease. This chain connects TRBV11-2 to TRBJ1-2, with no clear D. The sequences come from peripheral blood mononuclear cells (PBMCs), collected at new diagnosis, from a patient treated with antithyroid drugs. The CDR3 DNA reads as TGTGCCAGCAGCCCCCGGGCAGAGAGCTATGGCTACACCTTC. It encodes CASSPRAESYGYTF. The full variable domain, completed using reference TRBV11-2 and TRBJ1-2, is EAGVAQSPRYKIIEKRQSVAFWCNPISGHATLYWYQQILGQGPKLLIQFQNNGVVDDSQLPKDRFSAERLKGVDSTLKIQPAKLEDSAVYLCASSPRAESYGYTFGSGTRLTVV.